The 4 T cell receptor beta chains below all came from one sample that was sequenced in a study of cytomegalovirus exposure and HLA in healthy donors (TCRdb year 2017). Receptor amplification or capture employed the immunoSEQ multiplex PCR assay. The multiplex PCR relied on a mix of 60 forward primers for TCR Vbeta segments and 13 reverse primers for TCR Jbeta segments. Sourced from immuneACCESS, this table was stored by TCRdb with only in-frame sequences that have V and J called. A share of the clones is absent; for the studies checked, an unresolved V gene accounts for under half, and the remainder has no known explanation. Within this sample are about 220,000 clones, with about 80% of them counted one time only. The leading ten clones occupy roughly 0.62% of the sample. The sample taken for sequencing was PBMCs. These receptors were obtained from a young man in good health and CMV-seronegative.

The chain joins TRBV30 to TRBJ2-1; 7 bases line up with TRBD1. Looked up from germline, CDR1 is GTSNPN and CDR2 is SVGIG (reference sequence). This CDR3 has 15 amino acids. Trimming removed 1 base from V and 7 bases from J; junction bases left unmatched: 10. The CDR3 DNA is TGTGCCTGGAGTGGTTGGGCAGGGGGTTGGAATGAGCAGTTCTTC. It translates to CAWSGWAGGWNEQFF.

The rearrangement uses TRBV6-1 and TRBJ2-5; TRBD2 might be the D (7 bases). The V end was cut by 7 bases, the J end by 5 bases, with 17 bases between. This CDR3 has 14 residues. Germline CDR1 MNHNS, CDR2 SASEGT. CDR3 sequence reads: CASKSGGRGETQYF. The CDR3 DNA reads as TGTGCCAGCAAATCTGGGGGGAGGGGGGAGACCCAGTACTTC.

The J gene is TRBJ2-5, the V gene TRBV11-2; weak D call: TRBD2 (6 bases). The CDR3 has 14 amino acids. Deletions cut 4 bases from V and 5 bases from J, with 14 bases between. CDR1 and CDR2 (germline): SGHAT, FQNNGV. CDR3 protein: CASSWAPSVETQYF. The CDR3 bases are TGTGCCAGCAGCTGGGCCCCTAGCGTGGAGACCCAGTACTTC.

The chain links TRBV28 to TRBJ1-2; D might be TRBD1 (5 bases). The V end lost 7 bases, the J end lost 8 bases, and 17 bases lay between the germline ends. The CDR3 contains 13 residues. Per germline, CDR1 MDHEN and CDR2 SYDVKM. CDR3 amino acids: CASTYRRGGGYTF. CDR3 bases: TGTGCCAGCACCTACCGGCGGGGGGGAGGCTACACCTTC.